This T cell receptor beta chain came from a study of control samples from healthy donors and cancer patients. The CDR3 totals 13 residues. The V segment lost 1 base and the J segment 7 bases; nucleotides outside the gene matches: 3. Germline-derived CDR1 and CDR2 are SGHAT and FQNNGV. Measured with immunoSEQ multiplex PCR; TCRdb has only the in-frame clones, and not every one. The sample yields approximately 52,000 clones, 90% to 97% seen once. The V and J genes are TRBV11-2 and TRBJ1-1; TRBD1 matches at 7 bases. Material: blood. The receptor was derived from a woman under 30 in good health. The CDR3, as DNA: TGTGCCAGCAGCTTAGTAGGGGGCAGTGAAGCTTTCTTT. This gives the protein CASSLVGGSEAFF.